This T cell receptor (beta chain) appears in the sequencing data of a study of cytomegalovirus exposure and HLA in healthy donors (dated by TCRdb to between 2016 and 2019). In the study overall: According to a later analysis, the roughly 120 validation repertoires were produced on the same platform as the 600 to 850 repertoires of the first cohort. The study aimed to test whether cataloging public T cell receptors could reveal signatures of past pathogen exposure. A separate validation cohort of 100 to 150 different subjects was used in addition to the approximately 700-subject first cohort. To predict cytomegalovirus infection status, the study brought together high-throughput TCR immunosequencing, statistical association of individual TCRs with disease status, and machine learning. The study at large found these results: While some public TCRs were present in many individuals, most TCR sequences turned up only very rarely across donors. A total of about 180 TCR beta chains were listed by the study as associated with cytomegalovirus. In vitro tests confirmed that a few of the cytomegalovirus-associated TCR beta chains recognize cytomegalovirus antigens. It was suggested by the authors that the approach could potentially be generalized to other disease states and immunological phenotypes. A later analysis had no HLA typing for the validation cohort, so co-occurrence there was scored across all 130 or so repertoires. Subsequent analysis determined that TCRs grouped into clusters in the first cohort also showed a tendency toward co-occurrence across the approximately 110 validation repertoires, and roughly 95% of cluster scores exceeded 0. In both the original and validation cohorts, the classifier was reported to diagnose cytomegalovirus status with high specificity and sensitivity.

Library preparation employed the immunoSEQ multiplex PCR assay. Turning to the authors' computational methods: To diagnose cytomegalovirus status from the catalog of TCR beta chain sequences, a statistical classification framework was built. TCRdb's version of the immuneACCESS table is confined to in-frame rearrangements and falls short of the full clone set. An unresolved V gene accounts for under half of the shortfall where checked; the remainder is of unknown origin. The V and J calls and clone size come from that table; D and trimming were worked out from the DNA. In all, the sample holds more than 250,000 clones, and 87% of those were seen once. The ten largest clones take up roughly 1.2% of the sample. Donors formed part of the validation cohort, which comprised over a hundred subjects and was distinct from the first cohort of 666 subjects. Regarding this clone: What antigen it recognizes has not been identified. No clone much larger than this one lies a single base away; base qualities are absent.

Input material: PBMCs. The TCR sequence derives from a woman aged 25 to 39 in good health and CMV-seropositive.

The DNA reads TGTGCCAGCAGCCCCTATAGGGGCTATAATTCACCCCTCCACTTT. Its translation reads: CASSPYRGYNSPLHF. The rearrangement combines TRBV5-8 with TRBJ1-6, with TRBD1 perhaps the D gene, on 5 matching bases. As encoded in the germline V gene, CDR1 is SGHTS while CDR2 is YDEGEE. Relative to germline, V is 4 bases shorter and J is 3 bases shorter, with 11 bases between their ends. From the cysteine through the phenylalanine, the CDR3 covers 15 amino acids. The DNA shown is the 45-base CDR3, in frame from base 1. The entire variable domain, with the stretches around the CDR3 drawn from the reference TRBV5-8 and TRBJ1-6 proteins, is EAGVTQSPTHLIKTRGQQATLRCSPISGHTSVYWYQQALGLGLQFLLWYDEGEERNRGNFPPRFSGRQFPNYSSELNVNALELEDSALYLCASSPYRGYNSPLHFGNGTRLTVT.